This T cell receptor (beta chain) appears in the sequencing data of a study of T cell responses to AZD1222 COVID-19 vaccine. In the case of this clone: As yet, its antigen is unknown.

In germline, CDR1 is LNHDA, CDR2 SQIVND (reference sequence). The CDR3 contains 15 residues. With V trimmed by 2 bases and J by 8 bases, 6 bases remained unmatched. Sequencing was performed with immunoSEQ multiplex PCR; in TCRdb, only in-frame clones are kept and a portion is missing. The sample consists of about 130,000 clones, about 86% of them appearing once. Study-level points and caveats: With two AZD1222 doses given, Spike-specific TCR breadth and depth both rose. Clonal diversity may have been underestimated in mostly white British donors.

The V gene is TRBV19, the J gene TRBJ1-6; 7 nucleotides match TRBD1. The input for sequencing was peripheral blood, taken on day 0 of AZD1222 vaccination. This clonotype originated in an adult in good health. The CDR3 nucleotides are TGTGCCAGTAGTATATCGACAGGGCGAGATTCACCCCTCCACTTT. Residues: CASSISTGRDSPLHF.